This passage covers 21 T cell receptor beta chains from one sample sequenced in a study of neurological immune-mediated disorders. Regarding time point: longitudinal time-point 1 (baseline). In TCRdb, the 5' RACE reads were re-called with MiXCR into one record per CDR3 protein. The sample shows roughly 75,000 distinct CDR3 sequences, roughly 13% of them seen only once. Sequenced input: PBMCs. The receptors come from a female donor with HTLV-1-associated myelopathy (HAM/TSP).

This clonotype was recorded at least ten times. The chain joins TRBV7-2 to TRBJ2-1; 12 nucleotides agree with TRBD2. V shed 4 bases and J 4 bases; nucleotides not matched to a gene: 2. Per germline, CDR1 SGHTA and CDR2 FQGNSA. The CDR3 totals 15 residues. CDR3 DNA: TGTGCCAGCAGCTATCTAGCGGGGGGGTACAATGAGCAGTTCTTC. Its translation is CASSYLAGGYNEQFF.

This clonotype was seen at least ten times. The chain recombines TRBV3-1 with TRBJ2-3; tentative D call: TRBD2 (7 bases). Trimming pared 0 bases from V and 2 bases from J, leaving 15 bases between. Germline values: CDR1 LGHDT, CDR2 YNNKEL (reference sequence). The CDR3 is made up of 17 amino acids. DNA for the CDR3: TGTGCCAGCAGCCAAGAATTAGGGGGGGGGCTCACAGATACGCAGTATTTT. As protein: CASSQELGGGLTDTQYF.

This clonotype occurred many times. J is TRBJ2-3 and V is TRBV20-1; D is perhaps TRBD1 or TRBD2 (7 bases each). Germline loops: CDR1 DFQATT, CDR2 SNEGSKA (reference sequence). This CDR3 spans 13 amino acids. CDR3 DNA: TGCAGGGGCCAGGGGGGGTACACAGATACGCAGTATTTT. Its translation: CRGQGGYTDTQYF.

This clonotype appeared many times. The CDR3 here is CSANSGTSVNEQFF. The CDR3 region has the DNA TGCAGTGCTAATTCCGGGACTAGCGTGAATGAGCAGTTCTTC. The rearrangement links TRBV20-1 to TRBJ2-1; 10 nucleotides line up with TRBD2. CDR3 size: 14 residues. Germline loops: CDR1 DFQATT, CDR2 SNEGSKA (reference sequence). Germline trimming cut 4 bases from V and 7 bases from J; bases unmatched to any gene: 7.

This clonotype was counted many times. J is TRBJ2-3 and V is TRBV28, with 8 positions matching TRBD2. The CDR3 runs to 16 residues. In germline, CDR1 is MDHEN, CDR2 SYDVKM. Trimming took 2 bases from V and 3 from J; bases not matched to a gene: 7. Here the CDR3 DNA reads TGTGCCAGCAGTTTAAGTCTGGCGGGGGGAACAGATACGCAGTATTTT. Its protein is CASSLSLAGGTDTQYF.

This clonotype showed up many times. The chain has TRBV10-3 and TRBJ2-7; 7 bases agree with TRBD2. The V gene's germline CDR1 is ENHRY and CDR2 SYGVKD. The CDR3 has 14 amino acids. The V segment lost 10 bases and the J segment 5 bases; nucleotides outside the gene matches: 14. In DNA form, the CDR3 reads TGTGCCACCGGGGCGGGGGAATCATCCCACGAGCAGTACTTC. Translation: CATGAGESSHEQYF.

By sample share, this clonotype is medium-sized. The gene calls are TRBV25-1 and TRBJ2-7; D possibly corresponds to TRBD2 (5 bases). The V gene's germline CDR1 is MGHDK and CDR2 SYGVNS. The CDR3 is 12 residues long. The CDR3 spells CANVPGYYEQYF. The CDR3 bases are TGTGCTAATGTTCCGGGGTACTACGAGCAGTACTTC.

This clonotype was counted ten times or more. This chain links TRBV9 with TRBJ2-1, with D possibly being TRBD2 (6 bases). The CDR3 loop spans 13 amino acids. From germline, CDR1 is SGDLS and CDR2 YYNGEE. V was clipped by 3 bases and J by 6 bases, with 10 bases between them. As DNA, the CDR3 is TGTGCCAGCAGCGGTGGACTACGCAATGAGCAGTTCTTC. Translated: CASSGGLRNEQFF.

The J gene is TRBJ2-5, the V gene TRBV10-2; no reliable D call. The CDR3 sequence is 11 residues long. The germline V and J ends were trimmed by 3 bases and 7 bases, with 6 bases remaining between them. Germline values: CDR1 WSHSY, CDR2 SAAADI. The CDR3 DNA sequence: TGCGCCAGCAGTGAACTCTGGACCCAGTACTTC. Translated, it gives CASSELWTQYF.

This clonotype showed up just a few times. The gene calls are TRBV6-5 and TRBJ1-5; 9 bases are shared with TRBD1. The CDR3 is made up of 16 amino acids. The V and J ends lost 6 bases and 0 bases, in that order; junction bases with no gene match: 6. Germline V gene data show CDR1 as MNHEY and CDR2 as SVGAGI. In DNA, the CDR3 is TGTGCCAGCAGGAGGACAGGGGCTAATAGCAATCAGCCCCAGCATTTT. It specifies CASRRTGANSNQPQHF.

The CDR3 here is CASSRRSAGSYEQYF. In nucleotides, the CDR3 is TGTGCCAGCAGCCGCCGATCCGCAGGCTCCTACGAGCAGTACTTC. V gene TRBV3-1 combines with J gene TRBJ2-7; D unresolved. The germline V gene encodes CDR1 LGHDT and CDR2 YNNKEL (reference sequence). V lost 4 bases, J lost 0 bases, and 13 bases lay in between. The CDR3 contains 15 residues.

This clonotype showed up many times. The chain links TRBV5-1 to TRBJ2-2, with no clear D. CDR1 SGHRS and CDR2 YFSETQ come from the germline V gene. This CDR3 contains 14 residues. Trimming stripped 1 base from V and 1 base from J, with 5 bases between. The CDR3 region has the DNA TGCGCCAGCAGCTTGTCCGAGAACACCGGGGAGCTGTTTTTT. This translates into CASSLSENTGELFF.

This clonotype was seen at least ten times. One end of the junction varies from germline; a read error may be responsible. The chain combines TRBV15 with TRBJ2-3; TRBD1 matches at 9 bases. CDR1 and CDR2 (germline): LNHNV, YYDKDF (reference sequence). The CDR3 runs 15 residues. This CDR3 reads CATSRDRGSTDTQYF. The CDR3 DNA sequence: TGTGCTACCAGCAGAGACAGGGGGAGCACAGATACGCAGTATTTT.

The chain couples TRBV12-3 or TRBV12-4 to TRBJ2-6; 7 bases agree with TRBD1. V shed 2 bases, J shed 0 bases, and the junction held 7 bases outside the gene matches. The CDR3 has 18 amino acids. CDR3 region: CASSLPGQTTSGANVLTF. CDR3 DNA: TGTGCCAGCAGTTTACCGGGACAGACCACCTCTGGGGCCAACGTCCTGACTTTC.

This clonotype was picked up many times. Here the CDR3 reads CASSSWTGVDEQFF. DNA for the CDR3: TGCGCCAGCAGCTCTTGGACAGGGGTCGATGAGCAGTTCTTC. The V and J genes are TRBV5-1 and TRBJ2-1; 9 bases match TRBD1. The trim removed 3 bases at V and 8 bases at J, leaving 6 bases unmatched. The CDR3 consists of 14 residues. CDR1 SGHRS and CDR2 YFSETQ come from the germline V gene.

This clonotype was detected ten times or more. The J gene is TRBJ2-1, the V gene TRBV7-2; a weak D match, TRBD2 (6 bases). V lost 1 base, J lost 9 bases, and 22 bases lay in between. CDR3 length: 17 amino acids. The germline gives CDR1 SGHTA, CDR2 FQGNSA. The CDR3, as DNA: TGTGCCAGCAGCTTAGTCGGGGGTGGGTTCGGGTTTCGTGAGCAGTTCTTC. It translates to CASSLVGGGFGFREQFF.

The table lists this clonotype with many counts. The CDR3 bases are TGCGCCAGCAGCTTGGGACTCACAACGGGGAATGAGCAGTTCTTC. The encoded protein is CASSLGLTTGNEQFF. V usage is TRBV5-1 and J usage is TRBJ2-1, with a weak D call TRBD2 (5 bases). With 0 bases removed from V and 7 bases from J, the gap between germline ends came to 14 bases. Germline CDR1 reads SGHRS; CDR2 reads YFSETQ. The length of the CDR3 is 15 residues.

This clonotype was observed at least ten times. This chain uses TRBV20-1 with TRBJ1-1; D possibly corresponds to TRBD1 (6 bases). Looked up from germline, CDR1 is DFQATT and CDR2 is SNEGSKA (reference sequence). The CDR3 is made up of 14 amino acids. Trimming cost V 2 bases and J 8 bases, with 18 bases left between them. The CDR3 nucleotides are TGCAGTGCTAGAAATCCTACAGGGTTTCAGGAAGCTTTCTTT. This translates into CSARNPTGFQEAFF.

This clonotype was counted ten times or more. The chain combines TRBV7-8 with TRBJ2-7; D perhaps matches TRBD1 (6 bases). Germline-derived CDR1 and CDR2 are SGHVS and FQNEAQ. CDR3 length equals 17 residues. V was clipped by 5 bases and J by 2 bases, with 22 bases between them. CDR3 DNA sequence: TGTGCCAGCAGCACCCGGGACACCTATGGGGCACCCTACGAGCAGTACTTC. This encodes CASSTRDTYGAPYEQYF.

In this sample, this clonotype turned up many times. V gene TRBV27 combines with J gene TRBJ2-2, with a possible D match to TRBD2 (5 bases). Trimming shortened V by 5 bases and J by 5 bases, and 6 bases separated the two germline ends. This CDR3 is 12 amino acids long. Germline V lookup: CDR1 MNHEY, CDR2 SMNVEV (reference sequence). CDR3 region: CASSGETGELFF. DNA for the CDR3: TGTGCCAGCAGTGGGGAGACCGGGGAGCTGTTTTTT.

This clonotype has only a few counts. J is TRBJ1-3 and V is TRBV11-2; a weak D match, TRBD1 (6 bases). CDR1 is SGHAT and CDR2 is FQNNGV in the germline V gene. Trimming left V 5 bases short and J 2 bases short, with 13 bases between. This CDR3 comprises 15 residues. CDR3 sequence: CASSPNRVPGNTIYF. The CDR3 DNA reads as TGTGCCAGCAGCCCTAACAGGGTTCCTGGAAACACCATATATTTT.